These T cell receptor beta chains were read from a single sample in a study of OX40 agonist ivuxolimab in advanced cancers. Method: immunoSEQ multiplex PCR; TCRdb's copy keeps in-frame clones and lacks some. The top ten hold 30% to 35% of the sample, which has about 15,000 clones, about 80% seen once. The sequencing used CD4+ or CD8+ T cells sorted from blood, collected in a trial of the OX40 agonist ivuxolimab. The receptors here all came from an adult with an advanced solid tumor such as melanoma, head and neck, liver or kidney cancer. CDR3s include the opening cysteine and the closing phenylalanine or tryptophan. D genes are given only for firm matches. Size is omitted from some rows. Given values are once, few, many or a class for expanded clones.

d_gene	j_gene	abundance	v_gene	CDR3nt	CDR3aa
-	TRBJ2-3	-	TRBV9	TGTGCCAGCAGCGTAGACAAGGGAATGCAGTATTTT	CASSVDKGMQYF
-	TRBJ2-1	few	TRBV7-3	TGTGCCAGCAGCTCCGGTACAGGGATTTCCTCCAATGAGCAGTTCTTC	CASSSGTGISSNEQFF
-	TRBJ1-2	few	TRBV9	TGTGCCAGCAGCGTAGGCAAAGGGTATGGCTACACCTTC	CASSVGKGYGYTF
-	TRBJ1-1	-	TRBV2	TGTGCCAGCAGTATTACTGAAGCTTTCTTT	CASSITEAFF
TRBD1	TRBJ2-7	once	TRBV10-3	TGTGCCAGCAGTCTCTCCGGGACAGGGGGCGAGCAGTACTTC	CASSLSGTGGEQYF
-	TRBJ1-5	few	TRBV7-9	TGTGCCAGCAGCTTAATGGGGAGCAATCAGCCCCAGCATTTT	CASSLMGSNQPQHF
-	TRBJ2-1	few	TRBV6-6	TGTGCCAGCAGTTCTAGTGGGCCCTACAATGAGCAGTTCTTC	CASSSSGPYNEQFF
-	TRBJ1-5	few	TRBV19	TGTGCCAGTGGGCGGGGTTATAGCAATCAGCCCCAGCATTTT	CASGRGYSNQPQHF
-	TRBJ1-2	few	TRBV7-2	TGTGCCAGCAGCTTAGGAGGGGGACATGGCTACACCTTC	CASSLGGGHGYTF
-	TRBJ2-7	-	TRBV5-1	TGCGCCAGCAGCTTGGAGTTTCAGGGGACCTACGAGCAGTACTTC	CASSLEFQGTYEQYF
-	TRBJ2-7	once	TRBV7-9	TGTGCCAGCAGCTCCCCTAAACAGGCCCCCTACGAGCAGTACTTC	CASSSPKQAPYEQYF
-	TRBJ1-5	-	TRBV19	TGTGCCAGTAGTATAGTTAAGGAGGGGGTTCAGCCCCAGCATTTT	CASSIVKEGVQPQHF
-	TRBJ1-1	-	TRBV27	TGTGCCAGCAGTTTATCGAGCAGGCTCGCCATGAACACTGAAGCTTTCTTT	CASSLSSRLAMNTEAFF
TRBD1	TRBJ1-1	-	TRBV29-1	TGCAGCGGAGGAGGACAGGCCCCTGAAGCTTTCTTT	CSGGGQAPEAFF
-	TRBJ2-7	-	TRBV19	TGTGCCAGTAGTATTTCAGGACCGTACGAGCAGTACTTC	CASSISGPYEQYF
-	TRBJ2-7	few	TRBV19	TGTGCCAGTAGTATTCACAACTCCTACGAGCAGTACTTC	CASSIHNSYEQYF
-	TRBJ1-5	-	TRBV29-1	TGCAGCGTGGGGGGGAGTTATCAGCCCCAGCATTTT	CSVGGSYQPQHF
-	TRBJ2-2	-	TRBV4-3	TGCGCCAGCAGTTACATAAACACCGGGGAGCTGTTTTTT	CASSYINTGELFF
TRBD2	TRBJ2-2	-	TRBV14	TGTGCCAGCAGCCCAGCGGGGGGGCGAGGCACCGGGGAGCTGTTTTTT	CASSPAGGRGTGELFF
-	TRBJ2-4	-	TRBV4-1	TGCGCCAGCAGCCAGCGCCAGGAACTAGCCAAAAACATTCAGTACTTC	CASSQRQELAKNIQYF
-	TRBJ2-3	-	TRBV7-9	TGTGCCAGCAAAAACTCCGGCACAGATACGCAGTATTTT	CASKNSGTDTQYF
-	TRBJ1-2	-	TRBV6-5	TGTGCCATCAGTGAACTCGCTAGGAACTATGGCTACACCTTC	CAISELARNYGYTF
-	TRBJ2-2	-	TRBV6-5	TGTGCCAGCAGTTACGGGGGCCCCGGGGAGCTGTTTTTT	CASSYGGPGELFF
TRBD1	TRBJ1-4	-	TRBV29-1	TGCAGCGTTGGGCAGGGGGGATTTGAAAAACTGTTTTTT	CSVGQGGFEKLFF
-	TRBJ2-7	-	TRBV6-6	TGTGCCAGCAGGCCACAATCCTACGAGCAGTACTTC	CASRPQSYEQYF
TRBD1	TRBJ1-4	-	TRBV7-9	TGTGCCAGCAGCCCCGGGACAGGGGATGAAAAACTGTTTTTT	CASSPGTGDEKLFF
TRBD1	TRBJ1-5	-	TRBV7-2	TGTGCCAGCAGGGGACCAGGGGGCAGTCAGCCCCAGCATTTT	CASRGPGGSQPQHF
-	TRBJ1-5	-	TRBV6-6	TGTGCCAGCAGTTACTCCTTTGAAGCTTACAATCAGCCCCAGCATTTT	CASSYSFEAYNQPQHF
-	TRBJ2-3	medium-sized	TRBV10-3	TGTGCCATCAGTAACACCGAAGGCACAGATACGCAGTATTTT	CAISNTEGTDTQYF
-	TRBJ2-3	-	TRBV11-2	TGTGCCAGCAGCTCTTCTCTAGGAACAGATACGCAGTATTTT	CASSSSLGTDTQYF
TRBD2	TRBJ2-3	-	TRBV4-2	TGTGCCAGCAGCCCCCTCCCAGCGGGGGCCCGAAGCACAGATACGCAGTATTTT	CASSPLPAGARSTDTQYF
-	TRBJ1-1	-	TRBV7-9	TGTGCCAGCACCGGGGGGGGCACTCTGAACACTGAAGCTTTCTTT	CASTGGGTLNTEAFF
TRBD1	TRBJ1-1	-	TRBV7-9	TGTGCCAGCTTTATTCCGGGACAGGACGCGAACACTGAAGCTTTCTTT	CASFIPGQDANTEAFF
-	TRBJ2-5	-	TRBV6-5	TGTGCCAGCAGTACCCCCTCTACTCAAGAGACCCAGTACTTC	CASSTPSTQETQYF
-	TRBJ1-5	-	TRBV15	TGTGCCACCAGCAGAGATAGGGCGGGCAATCAGCCCCAGCATTTT	CATSRDRAGNQPQHF
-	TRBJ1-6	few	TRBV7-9	TGTGCCAGCAGCTTACAGGGGAAGGCACCCCTCCACTTT	CASSLQGKAPLHF
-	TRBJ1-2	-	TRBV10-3	TGTGCCATCAGTGAGAGTACAGAAAGGTATGGCTACACCTTC	CAISESTERYGYTF
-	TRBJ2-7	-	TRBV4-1	TGCGCCAGCAGCCAAGAGGGCAGGGCCTACGAGCAGTACTTC	CASSQEGRAYEQYF
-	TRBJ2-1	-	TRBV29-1	TGCAGCGTTGTGCGGGGATATAATGAGCAGTTCTTC	CSVVRGYNEQFF
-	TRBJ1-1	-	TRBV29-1	TGCAGGTGTGAGTTCTACACTGAAGCTTTCTTT	CRCEFYTEAFF
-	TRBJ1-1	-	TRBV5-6	TGTGCCAGCAGGGGGGGTGAGGAGGGGCGAGCTGAAGCTTTCTTT	CASRGGEEGRAEAFF
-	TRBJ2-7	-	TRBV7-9	TGTGCCAGCAGCCCAGCAACACCCGGTGCCTACGAGCAGTACTTC	CASSPATPGAYEQYF
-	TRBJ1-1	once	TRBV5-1	TGCGCCAGCAGCTTGGGATGGGGGAACACTGAAGCTTTCTTT	CASSLGWGNTEAFF
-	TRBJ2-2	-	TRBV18	TGTGCCAGCTCACTTACCGGGGCGGATGGGACCGGGGAGCTGTTTTTT	CASSLTGADGTGELFF
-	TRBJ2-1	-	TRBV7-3	TGTGCCAGCAGTTACACCTTAGGACCAGAGCAGTTCTTC	CASSYTLGPEQFF
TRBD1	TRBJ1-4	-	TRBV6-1	TGTGCCAGCGGGACAGGGACTAATGAAAAACTGTTTTTT	CASGTGTNEKLFF
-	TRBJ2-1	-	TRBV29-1	TGCAGTGGTGCAGACAACAACAATGAGCAGTTCTTC	CSGADNNNEQFF
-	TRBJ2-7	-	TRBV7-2	TGTGCCAGCAGCTTCCGGGCGGGTCGGGCCCAAGAGCAGTACTTC	CASSFRAGRAQEQYF
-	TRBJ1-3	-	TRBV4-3	TGCGCCAGCAGCCAAGATGACGCGGGGTCTGGAAACACCATATATTTT	CASSQDDAGSGNTIYF
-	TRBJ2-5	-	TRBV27	TGTGCCAGCAGTCGGGCGTACCAAGAGACCCAGTACTTC	CASSRAYQETQYF